This TCR beta chain was recovered during a study of cytomegalovirus exposure and HLA in healthy donors. Study-level results: Indistinguishable V segments, including TRBV6-2 and TRBV6-3, were excluded.

Researchers ran the PCR with 60 Vbeta and 13 Jbeta primers. Sequencing was performed with immunoSEQ multiplex PCR; in TCRdb, only in-frame clones are kept and a portion is missing. The sample has about 130,000 clones; more than 70% are singletons. Comment on this clone: Its antigen remains unknown.

CDR1 is SNHLY, CDR2 FYNNEI, per germline. Trimming removed 4 bases at V and 7 bases at J, with 14 bases between. The CDR3 is made up of 13 amino acids. The TCR comes from a man between 45 and 60 years old in good health and CMV-seropositive. The sample comprised PBMCs. V is TRBV2 and J is TRBJ2-7; the D is unclear. CDR3 residues: CASSVSEAEEQYF. The CDR3, as DNA: TGTGCCAGCAGTGTCTCAGAGGCCGAGGAGCAGTACTTC. Drawing the rest from reference TRBV2 and TRBJ2-7, the complete variable domain is EPEVTQTPSHQVTQMGQEVILRCVPISNHLYFYWYRQILGQKVEFLVSFYNNEISEKSEIFDDQFSVERPDGSNFTLKIRSTKLEDSAMYFCASSVSEAEEQYFGPGTRLTVT.